The 19 T cell receptor beta chains in this list originate from one sample, sequenced in a study of T cell responses to AZD1222 COVID-19 vaccine. This table comes from immunoSEQ multiplex PCR, and its TCRdb copy is limited to in-frame clones, with some not included. Among about 150,000 clones listed, roughly nine tenths were seen once. This specimen consisted of peripheral blood, obtained 28 days after the second AZD1222 dose. The source is an adult who received the AZD1222 COVID-19 vaccine.

CDR3 DNA: TGTGCCAGCAGCCGGGGGCAGGATAACTATGGCTACACCTTC. Translation: CASSRGQDNYGYTF. The V and J genes are TRBV27 and TRBJ1-2, with D possibly matching TRBD1 (6 bases). Germline V CDR1 and CDR2: MNHEY, SMNVEV (reference sequence). This CDR3 is 14 amino acids long. The V end was cut by 6 bases, the J end by 1 base, with 12 bases between.

This rearrangement joins TRBV2 to TRBJ2-2; 7 bases agree with TRBD2. V dropped 7 bases and J dropped 2; count of bases not matched to a gene: 10. The CDR3 length is 16 residues. CDR1 is SNHLY, CDR2 FYNNEI, per germline. The CDR3, as DNA: TGTGCCAGCATGCGGGCTATAGCGGGTAACACCGGGGAGCTGTTTTTT. Its translation: CASMRAIAGNTGELFF.

The rearrangement links TRBV7-2 to TRBJ1-3; D ambiguous. The CDR3 contains 16 residues. Germline CDR1 reads SGHTA; CDR2 reads FQGNSA. The V gene lost 3 bases and the J gene lost 3 bases, with 15 bases spanning the gap. The CDR3 reads CASSFKIWARGNTIYF. The CDR3 DNA sequence: TGTGCCAGCAGCTTTAAGATCTGGGCGCGTGGAAACACCATATATTTT.

This chain uses TRBV6-5 with TRBJ2-7; possibly TRBD2 for D (5 bases). This CDR3 is built from 16 residues. V lost 0 bases, J lost 1 base, and 13 bases lay in between. The germline V gene has CDR1 MNHEY and CDR2 SVGAGI. The CDR3 DNA follows: TGTGCCAGCAGTTACTCAAGGGCTAGCCCTTCCTACGAGCAGTACTTC. Protein sequence: CASSYSRASPSYEQYF.

The V call is TRBV30, the J call TRBJ2-7, with D unclear. The germline V gene has CDR1 GTSNPN and CDR2 SVGIG (reference sequence). The CDR3 length is 15 residues. V lost 0 bases, J lost 3 bases, and 15 bases lay in between. CDR3: CAWSVALTSDYEQYF. CDR3 nucleotides: TGTGCCTGGAGTGTAGCCCTAACCAGCGACTACGAGCAGTACTTC.

The V gene is TRBV9, the J gene TRBJ1-2; D call uncertain. CDR1 is SGDLS, CDR2 YYNGEE, per germline. This CDR3 has 12 amino acids. V lost 4 bases, J lost 4 bases, and 8 bases lay in between. The CDR3: CASSPGVYGYTF. The DNA of the CDR3 is TGTGCCAGCAGCCCCGGGGTCTATGGCTACACCTTC.

This clone was observed once. The V call is TRBV2, the J call TRBJ1-4; D gene unclear. From germline, CDR1 is SNHLY and CDR2 FYNNEI. This CDR3 spans 14 amino acids. The germline V and J ends were trimmed by 3 bases and 9 bases, with 14 bases remaining between them. As DNA, the CDR3 is TGTGCCAGCAGTGACGGTCGCCTCCGGCAAAAACTGTTTTTT. Translation gives CASSDGRLRQKLFF.

The chain carries TRBV28 and TRBJ2-7; TRBD1 agrees at 9 bases. Germline V gene lookup returns CDR1 MDHEN and CDR2 SYDVKM. The CDR3 is made up of 16 amino acids. V was clipped by 5 bases and J by 0 bases; unmatched bases: 8. The CDR3 here is CASSELQGASSYEQYF. The CDR3 nucleotides are TGTGCCAGCAGTGAACTACAGGGGGCAAGCTCCTACGAGCAGTACTTC.

The chain uses TRBV3-1 (or the pseudogene TRBV3-2) and TRBJ1-5, with 7 positions matching TRBD1. The germline V gene encodes CDR1 LGHDT and CDR2 YNNKEL (reference sequence). This CDR3 contains 14 residues. With 2 bases clipped from V and 6 bases from J, the junction kept 4 bases outside the gene matches. The CDR3 sequence: CASSQFRGSQPQHF. DNA of the CDR3: TGTGCCAGCAGCCAATTCAGGGGGAGTCAGCCCCAGCATTTT.

This chain joins TRBV5-4 and TRBJ2-2; 8 bases match TRBD1. Germline V gene data show CDR1 as SGHNT and CDR2 as YYREEE (reference sequence). Unmatched junction bases numbered 5, after V lost 2 bases and J lost 2 bases. This CDR3 comprises 16 residues. The DNA for the CDR3 is TGTGCCAGCAGCTTTTACAGGGGGATTAACACCGGGGAGCTGTTTTTT. Its translation is CASSFYRGINTGELFF. Complete variable domain (other parts from reference TRBV5-4 and TRBJ2-2): ETGVTQSPTHLIKTRGQQVTLRCSSQSGHNTVSWYQQALGQGPQFIFQYYREEENGRGNFPPRFSGLQFPNYSSELNVNALELDDSALYLCASSFYRGINTGELFFGEGSRLTVL.

The V and J genes are TRBV19 and TRBJ1-1, with D possibly being TRBD1 (6 bases). V shed 6 bases and J shed 4 bases, with 15 bases lying between them. Germline V gene data show CDR1 as LNHDA and CDR2 as SQIVND (reference sequence). CDR3 length: 14 residues. The CDR3 loop is CASRIKQGRTEAFF. Written as DNA, the CDR3 is TGTGCCAGTAGGATAAAACAGGGCCGCACTGAAGCTTTCTTT. Drawing the rest from reference TRBV19 and TRBJ1-1, the complete variable domain is DGGITQSPKYLFRKEGQNVTLSCEQNLNHDAMYWYRQDPGQGLRLIYYSQIVNDFQKGDIAEGYSVSREKKESFPLTVTSAQKNPTAFYLCASRIKQGRTEAFFGQGTRLTVV.

This clone was counted a single time. The chain uses TRBV28 and TRBJ1-5; no clear D gene. The length of the CDR3 is 12 residues. Per germline, CDR1 MDHEN and CDR2 SYDVKM. Trimming shortened V by 2 bases and J by 9 bases, and 8 bases separated the two germline ends. CDR3 nucleotide sequence: TGTGCCAGCAGTTTAAGTAGTGGGCCCCAGCATTTT. Protein sequence: CASSLSSGPQHF.

The chain carries TRBV6-6 and TRBJ2-1; no firm D call. The CDR3 sequence is 11 residues long. V was shortened by 2 bases and J by 8 bases, with 4 bases between the two germline ends. Germline CDR1 is MNHNY and CDR2 is SVGAGI (reference sequence). The CDR3, as DNA: TGTGCCAGCAGTTACAGCCATGAGCAGTTCTTC. Translation: CASSYSHEQFF.

The chain employs TRBV7-9 and TRBJ2-5; TRBD2 aligns across 10 bases. The V gene end was trimmed by 5 bases and the J gene end by 0 bases; junction bases not matched to a gene: 6. The CDR3 is made up of 16 amino acids. CDR1 is SEHNR, CDR2 FQNEAQ, per germline (reference sequence). For the CDR3, the DNA is TGTGCCAGCAGCCTAGGACTAGCGGAGTACCAAGAGACCCAGTACTTC. This gives the protein CASSLGLAEYQETQYF.

This chain links TRBV27 with TRBJ2-3; weak D call: TRBD2 (5 bases). The ends were cut back, 3 bases at V and 2 bases at J, with 9 bases in the middle. In germline, CDR1 is MNHEY, CDR2 SMNVEV (reference sequence). The CDR3 has 14 amino acids. CDR3 bases: TGTGCCAGCAGTTTTGGCGGGTACACAGATACGCAGTATTTT. As protein: CASSFGGYTDTQYF.

The chain couples TRBV4-1 to TRBJ2-7; D remains ambiguous. The CDR3 sequence is 13 residues long. The ends were cut back, 3 bases at V and 0 bases at J, with 6 bases in the middle. Per the germline V gene, CDR1 is MGHRA and CDR2 is YSYEKL. The CDR3 DNA reads TGCGCCAGCAGCCAGGGAATCTCCTACGAGCAGTACTTC. It codes for CASSQGISYEQYF.

This chain links TRBV7-9 with TRBJ1-1; 11 bases align to TRBD1. Germline V CDR1 and CDR2: SEHNR, FQNEAQ (reference sequence). V was clipped by 5 bases and J by 5 bases; unmatched bases: 7. This CDR3 has 15 amino acids. CDR3 in amino acids: CASSRTGGVRTEAFF. The CDR3 DNA reads as TGTGCCAGCAGCCGGACAGGGGGCGTGAGGACTGAAGCTTTCTTT.

J is TRBJ2-3 and V is TRBV5-1; weak D call: TRBD2 (6 bases). The V end lost 4 bases, the J end lost 4 bases, and 13 bases lay between the germline ends. Germline V lookup: CDR1 SGHRS, CDR2 YFSETQ. The CDR3 totals 14 residues. In DNA, the CDR3 is TGCGCCAGCAGCCTCAGGAGGGGCCCAGATACGCAGTATTTT. This sequence encodes CASSLRRGPDTQYF.

The chain carries TRBV25-1 and TRBJ2-2; TRBD1 agrees at 8 bases. The CDR3 consists of 14 residues. Germline V CDR1 and CDR2: MGHDK, SYGVNS. V trimming: 7 bases; J trimming: 5 bases; junction bases outside the gene matches: 6. CDR3 region: CASMGDRKTGELFF. The CDR3 DNA follows: TGTGCCAGCATGGGGGACAGGAAAACCGGGGAGCTGTTTTTT.